The clone carrying this TCR beta chain was counted many times. The entry originates in a study of T cells after yellow fever vaccination. Germline V gene sequence: CDR1 SGHTA, CDR2 FQGTGA. The CDR3 runs to 16 residues. The ends lost 5 bases at V and 2 bases at J; junction bases unmatched: 8. Each CDR3 protein gets one entry after TCRdb re-called the 5' RACE reads with MiXCR. Here the sample spans approximately 61,000 distinct CDR3 sequences, approximately 7% being singletons. This sequence was found in a man aged 18 to 30 who received the YFV17D yellow fever vaccine. Specimen: CD8+ T cells sorted from PBMCs, collected on the day of the first yellow fever vaccination. The genes are TRBV7-3 and TRBJ1-1; 10 bases are a match to TRBD1. The CDR3 here is CASSEGQGPANTEAFF. CDR3 DNA sequence: TGTGCCAGCAGCGAGGGACAGGGGCCAGCAAACACTGAAGCTTTCTTT.